The 31 T cell receptor beta chains below were found in one sample sequenced in a study of blood T cell repertoires in COVID-19. Assay used: immunoSEQ multiplex PCR; TCRdb lists only in-frame clones, some missing. The data contain 130,000 or so clones, over 75% of them singletons. What was sequenced was peripheral blood. Receptors were obtained from a man between 70 and 80 years old with active COVID-19.

The chain links TRBV19 to TRBJ2-5, with a possible D match to TRBD1 (6 bases). Per germline, CDR1 LNHDA and CDR2 SQIVND (reference sequence). Trimming removed 5 bases from V and 1 base from J, with 17 bases in between. There are 16 residues in the CDR3. The CDR3 nucleotides are TGTGCCAGTAGTCCTCACCTCCAGGGGCCCCAAGAGACCCAGTACTTC. Its translation is CASSPHLQGPQETQYF.

This chain links TRBV6-5 with TRBJ1-4, with 10 bases aligning to TRBD1. CDR3 length: 15 residues. The V and J ends lost 5 bases and 7 bases, in that order; junction bases with no gene match: 7. Germline CDR1 and CDR2: MNHEY and SVGAGI. The CDR3: CASSLRTGGGEKLFF. The CDR3 DNA reads TGTGCCAGCAGTCTAAGGACAGGGGGAGGTGAAAAACTGTTTTTT.

The table lists this clone with a count of one. The junction and the germline gene differ at one end; a read error may be behind it. This chain connects TRBV7-2 to TRBJ2-5, with 10 bases aligning to TRBD2. Germline V gene data show CDR1 as SGHTA and CDR2 as FQGNSA. The CDR3 sequence is 13 residues long. CDR3 bases: TGTGCCAGCAGCTTAGGGCTCGGGACTAGCGTAAACTTC. Translation gives CASSLGLGTSVNF.

This clone was found once. As DNA, the CDR3 is TGTGCCAGCAGTGGCCCTCGGACAGGGTCAAGCAATCAGCCCCAGCATTTT. It translates to CASSGPRTGSSNQPQHF. The chain has TRBV6-1 and TRBJ1-5; 8 bases map to TRBD1. V lost 4 bases and J lost 1; bases outside the gene matches: 9. The CDR3 contains 17 residues. Looked up from germline, CDR1 is MNHNS and CDR2 is SASEGT.

V usage is TRBV14 and J usage is TRBJ2-4, with 7 bases lining up with TRBD2. The CDR3 is 15 amino acids. V gave up 4 bases and J gave up 1 base; unmatched junction bases: 4. Germline CDR1 is SGHDN and CDR2 is FVKESK. The CDR3 loop is CASSPSGAAKNIQYF. In DNA, the CDR3 is TGTGCCAGCAGCCCCAGCGGGGCTGCCAAAAACATTCAGTACTTC. Variable domain in full (rest from reference TRBV14 and TRBJ2-4): EAGVTQFPSHSVIEKGQTVTLRCDPISGHDNLYWYRRVMGKEIKFLLHFVKESKQDESGMPNNRFLAERTGGTYSTLKVQPAELEDSGVYFCASSPSGAAKNIQYFGAGTRLSVL.

The gene calls are TRBV7-3 and TRBJ2-3, with 9 positions matching TRBD1. There are 14 residues in the CDR3. Per the germline V gene, CDR1 is SGHTA and CDR2 is FQGTGA. V lost 8 bases and J lost 0; bases outside the gene matches: 3. Here the CDR3 reads CASGTGISTDTQYF. In DNA, the CDR3 is TGTGCCAGCGGGACAGGGATTAGCACAGATACGCAGTATTTT.

This clone was detected a few times. The chain has TRBV10-3 and TRBJ2-3, with TRBD1 identical over 8 bases. This CDR3 is built from 16 residues. Germline CDR1 is ENHRY and CDR2 is SYGVKD. J was trimmed by 4 bases and V by 0 bases; bases with no gene match: 6. CDR3 DNA: TGTGCCATCAGTGAGTCGCCGACAGGGGAGCCAGATACGCAGTATTTT. Translating gives CAISESPTGEPDTQYF.

The chain uses TRBV21-1 and TRBJ2-4; the table's D call, TRBD2, has no DNA check behind it. TRBV21-1 is classified as a pseudogene. CDR3 length equals 15 residues. The CDR3 protein is CASSKAQISRNIQYF. The CDR3 DNA is TGTGCCAGCAGCAAAGCTCAGATTAGCCGAAACATTCAGTACTTC.

The gene calls are TRBV2 and TRBJ1-5; 7 bases fit TRBD1. The CDR3 is made up of 15 amino acids. Germline V gene lookup returns CDR1 SNHLY and CDR2 FYNNEI. Trimming cost V 5 bases and J 0 bases; bases outside gene matches: 4. In DNA form, the CDR3 reads TGTGCCAGCAGTACCGGGACAGTTAGCAATCAGCCCCAGCATTTT. Residues: CASSTGTVSNQPQHF.

The genes are TRBV14 and TRBJ2-2, with 9 bases aligning to TRBD2. This CDR3 spans 15 amino acids. CDR1 is SGHDN, CDR2 FVKESK, per germline. The junction had 5 bases not matched to a gene; V was cut back by 4 bases and J by 5 bases. Written as DNA, the CDR3 is TGTGCCAGCAGCCGCTCTCTAGCGGGGACCGGGGAGCTGTTTTTT. This encodes CASSRSLAGTGELFF.

The V and J genes are TRBV18 and TRBJ2-5, with a possible D match to TRBD2 (5 bases). Germline V gene data show CDR1 as KGHSH and CDR2 as LQKENI. Between the trimmed V and J ends, which lost 4 bases and 1 base, there was a span of 7 bases. CDR3 length equals 13 residues. The CDR3 loop reads CASSRTVQETQYF. CDR3 nucleotide sequence: TGTGCCAGCTCACGGACTGTCCAAGAGACCCAGTACTTC.

CDR3 sequence reads: CASSSGRGGQNIQYF. As DNA, the CDR3 is TGTGCCAGCAGCTCCGGTAGGGGAGGACAAAACATTCAGTACTTC. J is TRBJ2-4 and V is TRBV6-6, with D perhaps matching TRBD2 (6 bases). The CDR3 is made up of 15 amino acids. Germline V lookup: CDR1 MNHNY, CDR2 SVGAGI (reference sequence). Between the trimmed V and J ends, which lost 6 bases and 5 bases, there was a span of 17 bases.

The chain recombines TRBV28 with TRBJ2-7; 7 bases align to TRBD2. The V segment lost 4 bases and the J segment 0 bases; nucleotides outside the gene matches: 12. Germline CDR1 reads MDHEN; CDR2 reads SYDVKM. The CDR3 runs 17 residues. CDR3: CASSSPLWREPSYEQYF. CDR3 DNA: TGTGCCAGCAGTTCCCCCCTTTGGCGGGAGCCCTCCTACGAGCAGTACTTC.

The J gene is TRBJ2-7, the V gene TRBV27; 7 bases fit TRBD2. The germline gives CDR1 MNHEY, CDR2 SMNVEV (reference sequence). The junction had 6 bases not matched to a gene; V was cut back by 4 bases and J by 6 bases. The length of the CDR3 is 13 residues. CDR3 sequence: CASSWGGSSEQYF. CDR3 nucleotides: TGTGCCAGCAGTTGGGGGGGTAGCAGCGAGCAGTACTTC.

V is TRBV27 and J is TRBJ2-7; tentative D call: TRBD1 (7 bases). The germline CDR1 and CDR2 sequences are MNHEY and SMNVEV (reference sequence). The germline V and J ends were trimmed by 3 bases and 6 bases, with 12 bases remaining between them. The CDR3 length is 13 residues. The CDR3 loop reads CASSFGQGGEQYF. CDR3 sequence (DNA): TGTGCCAGCAGTTTTGGGCAGGGGGGCGAGCAGTACTTC.

V gene TRBV5-1 combines with J gene TRBJ2-3; weak D call: TRBD1 (6 bases). The V end was cut by 3 bases, the J end by 4 bases, with 12 bases between. This CDR3 is 14 amino acids long. CDR1 SGHRS and CDR2 YFSETQ come from the germline V gene. The CDR3 DNA follows: TGCGCCAGCAGCTCTACAACAGGGTCAGATACGCAGTATTTT. It codes for CASSSTTGSDTQYF.

The chain is built from TRBV6-2 or TRBV6-3 and TRBJ2-7; D ambiguous. CDR3 length equals 12 residues. The V end was cut by 0 bases, the J end by 4 bases, with 4 bases between. CDR1 and CDR2 (germline): MNHEY, SVGEGT. As DNA, the CDR3 is TGTGCCAGCAGTTACTCTCGTTACGAGCAGTACTTC. This sequence encodes CASSYSRYEQYF.

The V and J genes are TRBV7-9 and TRBJ1-3; a weak D match, TRBD1 (5 bases). V shed 2 bases and J shed 3 bases, with 8 bases lying between them. The CDR3 is 14 amino acids. CDR1 SEHNR and CDR2 FQNEAQ come from the germline V gene (reference sequence). CDR3 sequence: CASSLSGVGNTIYF. The CDR3 bases are TGTGCCAGCAGCTTATCGGGGGTTGGAAACACCATATATTTT.

The chain joins TRBV7-3 to TRBJ2-2; no reliable D call. The CDR3 is 14 amino acids. The germline V gene encodes CDR1 SGHTA and CDR2 FQGTGA. The V end lost 6 bases, the J end lost 2 bases, and 10 bases lay between the germline ends. CDR3 sequence (DNA): TGTGCCAGCAGAGGAGTACCCAACACCGGGGAGCTGTTTTTT. The encoded protein is CASRGVPNTGELFF.

The CDR3 DNA follows: TGTGCCAGCAGCTTAACAGACGGGGGGCGTACTGAAGCTTTCTTT. Its protein product is CASSLTDGGRTEAFF. This rearrangement joins TRBV5-5 to TRBJ1-1, with D perhaps TRBD1 (6 bases). CDR1 is SGHKS, CDR2 YYEKEE, per germline (reference sequence). The CDR3 extends over 15 amino acids. V lost 2 bases and J lost 5, with 16 bases in between.

The chain recombines TRBV19 with TRBJ2-7; 7 positions agree with TRBD1. CDR1 is LNHDA and CDR2 is SQIVND in the germline V gene (reference sequence). CDR3 size: 15 residues. V lost 5 bases to trimming and J lost 6 bases; unmatched junction nucleotides: 13. In nucleotides, the CDR3 is TGTGCCAGTAGTGACTCCGGGACAGCCTCGACCGAGCAGTACTTC. This sequence encodes CASSDSGTASTEQYF.

This clone was observed a single time. The CDR3 sequence: CASSTSRAETQYF. DNA of the CDR3: TGTGCCAGTAGTACGAGCAGGGCCGAGACCCAGTACTTC. The J gene is TRBJ2-5, the V gene TRBV19, with D maybe TRBD1 (5 bases). V shed 4 bases and J shed 5 bases, with 11 bases lying between them. The CDR3 has 13 residues. The germline gives CDR1 LNHDA, CDR2 SQIVND (reference sequence).

The rearrangement links TRBV3-1 (or the pseudogene TRBV3-2) to TRBJ2-3, with 9 bases fitting TRBD2. J gave up 5 bases and V 0 bases, and 6 bases lay outside the gene matches. Germline V gene lookup returns CDR1 LGHDT and CDR2 YNNKEL (reference sequence). This CDR3 is built from 16 residues. The CDR3: CASSQDMAGGGDTQYF. The CDR3 bases are TGTGCCAGCAGCCAAGATATGGCGGGAGGGGGAGATACGCAGTATTTT.

The rearrangement joins TRBV30 to TRBJ1-1, with 7 bases matching TRBD1. Losses at the gene ends were 8 bases for V and 0 bases for J; bases not matched to a gene: 0. The CDR3 is 11 amino acids. CDR1 is GTSNPN, CDR2 SVGIG, per germline (reference sequence). The CDR3 DNA reads as TGTGCCGGGACAGTGAACACTGAAGCTTTCTTT. Its translation: CAGTVNTEAFF.

This sequence joins TRBV4-2 and TRBJ2-6, with 8 bases aligning to TRBD1. The germline CDR1 and CDR2 sequences are LGHNA and YNFKEQ. With 0 bases clipped from V and 4 bases from J, the junction kept 8 bases outside the gene matches. CDR3 size: 18 residues. The CDR3 loop is CASSQESGRGLGANVLTF. CDR3 sequence (DNA): TGTGCCAGCAGCCAAGAGAGTGGCAGGGGGCTCGGGGCCAACGTCCTGACTTTC.

V gene TRBV28 combines with J gene TRBJ1-5; tentatively, D is TRBD1 (5 bases). In germline, CDR1 is MDHEN, CDR2 SYDVKM. This CDR3 contains 15 residues. Trimming removed 2 bases from V and 4 bases from J, with 12 bases in between. CDR3 protein: CASSLVAGMNQPQHF. The DNA of the CDR3 is TGTGCCAGCAGTTTAGTAGCAGGGATGAATCAGCCCCAGCATTTT.

This chain links TRBV6-5 with TRBJ2-1; TRBD2 matches 10 bases. This CDR3 spans 15 amino acids. Germline values: CDR1 MNHEY, CDR2 SVGAGI. Trimming cost V 5 bases and J 8 bases; bases outside gene matches: 9. CDR3 protein: CASSKSSGSWHEQFF. The CDR3 DNA sequence: TGTGCCAGCAGTAAATCTAGCGGGAGTTGGCATGAGCAGTTCTTC.

V and J are TRBV10-1 and TRBJ2-5, with TRBD2 matching over 15 bases. Trimming took 7 bases from V and 5 from J; bases not matched to a gene: 14. Per germline, CDR1 WNHNN and CDR2 SYGVQD (reference sequence). This CDR3 region has 18 residues. The CDR3: CASMEGLAGGRGWETQYF. CDR3 in DNA: TGCGCCAGCATGGAGGGACTAGCGGGAGGCAGGGGGTGGGAGACCCAGTACTTC.

The V and J genes are TRBV27 and TRBJ2-2; 14 positions agree with TRBD2. CDR3 size: 16 residues. Germline CDR1 is MNHEY and CDR2 is SMNVEV (reference sequence). V trimming: 5 bases; J trimming: 5 bases; junction bases outside the gene matches: 4. CDR3 nucleotides: TGTGCCAGCAGTCCCGGGACTAGCGGGAGAACCGGGGAGCTGTTTTTT. It codes for CASSPGTSGRTGELFF.

The chain links TRBV7-2 to TRBJ2-1; 9 nucleotides align to TRBD2. CDR3 size: 16 residues. With 2 bases clipped from V and 3 bases from J, the junction kept 5 bases outside the gene matches. The germline CDR1 and CDR2 sequences are SGHTA and FQGNSA. The CDR3 DNA sequence: TGTGCCAGCAGCTTACACGGGACTAGCAGCTACAATGAGCAGTTCTTC. Its translation is CASSLHGTSSYNEQFF.

The genes are TRBV28 and TRBJ1-1; D unresolved. The CDR3 is 16 residues long. V shed 4 bases and J shed 0 bases, with 15 bases lying between them. In germline, CDR1 is MDHEN, CDR2 SYDVKM. The CDR3 coding sequence is TGTGCCAGCAGTTCGCTTTTTGCACAGATGAACACTGAAGCTTTCTTT. Its protein product is CASSSLFAQMNTEAFF.